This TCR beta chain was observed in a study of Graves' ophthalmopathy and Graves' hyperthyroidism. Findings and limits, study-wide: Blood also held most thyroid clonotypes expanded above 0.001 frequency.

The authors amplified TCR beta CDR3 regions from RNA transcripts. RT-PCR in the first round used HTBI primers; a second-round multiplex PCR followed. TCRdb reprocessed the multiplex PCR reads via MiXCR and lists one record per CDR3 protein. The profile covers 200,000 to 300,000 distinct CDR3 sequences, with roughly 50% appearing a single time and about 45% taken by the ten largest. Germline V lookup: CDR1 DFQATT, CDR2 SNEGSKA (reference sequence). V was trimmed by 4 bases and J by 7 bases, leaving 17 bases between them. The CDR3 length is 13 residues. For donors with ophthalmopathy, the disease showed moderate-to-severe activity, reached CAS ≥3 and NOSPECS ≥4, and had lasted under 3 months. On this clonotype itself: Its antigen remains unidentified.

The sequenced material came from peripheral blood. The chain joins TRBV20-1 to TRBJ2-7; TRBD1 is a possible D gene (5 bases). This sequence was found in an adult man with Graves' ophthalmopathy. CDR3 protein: CSATVTGSGEQYF. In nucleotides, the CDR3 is TGCAGTGCTACTGTAACAGGTTCAGGGGAGCAGTACTTC.